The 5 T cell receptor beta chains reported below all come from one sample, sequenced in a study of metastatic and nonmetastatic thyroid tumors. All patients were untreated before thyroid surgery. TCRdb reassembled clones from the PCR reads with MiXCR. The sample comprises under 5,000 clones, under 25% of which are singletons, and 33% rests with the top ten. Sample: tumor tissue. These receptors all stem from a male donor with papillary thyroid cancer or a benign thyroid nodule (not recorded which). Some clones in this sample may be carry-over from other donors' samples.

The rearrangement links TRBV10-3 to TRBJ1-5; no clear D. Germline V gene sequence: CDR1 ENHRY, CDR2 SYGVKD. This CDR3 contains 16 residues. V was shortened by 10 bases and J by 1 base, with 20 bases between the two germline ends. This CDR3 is CATVVAPERSNQPQHF. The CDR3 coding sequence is TGTGCCACGGTTGTTGCCCCGGAGAGAAGCAATCAGCCCCAGCATTTT.

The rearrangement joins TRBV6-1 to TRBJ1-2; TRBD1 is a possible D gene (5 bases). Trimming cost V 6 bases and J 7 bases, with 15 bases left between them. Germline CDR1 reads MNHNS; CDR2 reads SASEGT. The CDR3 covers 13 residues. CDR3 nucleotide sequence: TGTGCCAGCAGCCCCATGGGGGTAGGTGGCTACACCTTC. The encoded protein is CASSPMGVGGYTF.

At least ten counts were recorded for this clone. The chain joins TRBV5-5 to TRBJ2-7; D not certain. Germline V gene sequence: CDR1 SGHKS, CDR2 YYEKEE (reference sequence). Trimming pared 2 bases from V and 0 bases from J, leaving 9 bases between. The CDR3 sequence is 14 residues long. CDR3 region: CASSFYPASYEQYF. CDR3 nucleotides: TGTGCCAGCAGCTTTTACCCCGCCTCCTACGAGCAGTACTTC.

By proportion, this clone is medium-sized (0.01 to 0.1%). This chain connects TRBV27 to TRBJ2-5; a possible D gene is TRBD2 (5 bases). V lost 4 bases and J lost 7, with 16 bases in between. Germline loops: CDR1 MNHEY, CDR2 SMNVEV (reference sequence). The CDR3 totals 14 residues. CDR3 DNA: TGTGCCAGCAGTTCTGGGAGCTCTAGAAGGACCCAGTACTTC. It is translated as CASSSGSSRRTQYF.

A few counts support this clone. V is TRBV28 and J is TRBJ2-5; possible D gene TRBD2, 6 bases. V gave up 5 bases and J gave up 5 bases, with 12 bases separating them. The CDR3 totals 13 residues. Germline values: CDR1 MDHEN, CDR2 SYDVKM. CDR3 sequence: CASSLLGGETQYF. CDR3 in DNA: TGTGCCAGCAGTCTCCTGGGGGGTGAGACCCAGTACTTC.